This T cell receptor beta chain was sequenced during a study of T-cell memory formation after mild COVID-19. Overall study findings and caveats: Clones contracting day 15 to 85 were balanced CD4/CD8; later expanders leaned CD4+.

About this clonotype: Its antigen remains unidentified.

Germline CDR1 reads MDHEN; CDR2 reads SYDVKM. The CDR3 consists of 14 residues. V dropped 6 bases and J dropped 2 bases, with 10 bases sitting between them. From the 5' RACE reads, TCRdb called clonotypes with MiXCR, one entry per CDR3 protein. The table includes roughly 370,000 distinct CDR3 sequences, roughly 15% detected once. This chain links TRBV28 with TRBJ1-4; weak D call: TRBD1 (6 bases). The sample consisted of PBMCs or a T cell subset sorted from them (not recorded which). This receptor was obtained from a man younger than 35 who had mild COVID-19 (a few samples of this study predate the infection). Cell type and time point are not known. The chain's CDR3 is CASRSQGTNEKLFF. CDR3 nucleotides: TGTGCCAGCAGGAGCCAGGGGACTAATGAAAAACTGTTTTTT.